This T cell receptor beta chain comes out of a study of blood T cell repertoires in COVID-19. By sample share, this clone is large. In the authors' methods: Nucleated cell number was recorded as an estimate derived from reference gene primer amplification. Clones were sequenced by immunoSEQ multiplex PCR, and TCRdb holds only the in-frame ones, with some missing. The D gene and trimming were derived from the DNA, and the V and J assignments and clone size from that table. This table has some 52,000 clones, over 75% appearing once. Sequencing used peripheral blood. The receptor was isolated from a man in his sixties or seventies with acute or convalescent COVID-19.

This chain's CDR3 is CSVYIPGTEAFF. In DNA form, the CDR3 reads TGCAGCGTTTATATCCCGGGGACTGAAGCTTTCTTT. The rearrangement uses TRBV29-1 and TRBJ1-1; no clear D. The CDR3 is made up of 12 amino acids. V was shortened by 5 bases and J by 5 bases, with 12 bases between the two germline ends. The germline V gene encodes CDR1 SQVTM and CDR2 ANQGSEA.